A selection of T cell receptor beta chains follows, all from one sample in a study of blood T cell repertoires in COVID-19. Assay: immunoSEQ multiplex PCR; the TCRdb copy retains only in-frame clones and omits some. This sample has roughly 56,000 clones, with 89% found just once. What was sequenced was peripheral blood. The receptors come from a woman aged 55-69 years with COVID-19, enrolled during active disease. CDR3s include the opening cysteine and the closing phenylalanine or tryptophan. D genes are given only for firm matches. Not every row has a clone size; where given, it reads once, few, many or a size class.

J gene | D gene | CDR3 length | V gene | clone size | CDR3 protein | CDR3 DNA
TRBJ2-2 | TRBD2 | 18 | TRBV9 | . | CASSVSSGRPTGTGELFF | TGTGCCAGCAGCGTGTCTAGCGGGAGGCCGACGGGGACCGGGGAGCTGTTTTTT
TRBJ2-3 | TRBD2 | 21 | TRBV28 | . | CASSFTLEGLAGGSGTDTQYF | TGTGCCAGCAGTTTCACCCTAGAGGGCCTAGCGGGAGGGTCGGGCACAGATACGCAGTATTTT
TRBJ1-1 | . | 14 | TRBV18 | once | CASSPDSRNTEAFF | TGTGCCAGCTCACCGGACAGCAGGAACACTGAAGCTTTCTTT
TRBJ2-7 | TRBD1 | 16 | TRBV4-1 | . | CASSQGGDRVTYEQYF | TGCGCCAGCAGCCAAGGAGGGGACAGAGTTACCTACGAGCAGTACTTC
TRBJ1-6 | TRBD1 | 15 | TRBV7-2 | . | CASSFTWDRSSPLHF | TGTGCCAGCAGTTTCACTTGGGACAGAAGTTCACCCCTCCACTTT
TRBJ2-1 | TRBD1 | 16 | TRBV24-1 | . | CATSDPDRGSPNEQFF | TGTGCCACCAGTGATCCAGACAGGGGAAGTCCCAATGAGCAGTTCTTC
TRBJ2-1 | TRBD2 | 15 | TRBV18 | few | CASSPQLAGRNEQFF | TGTGCCAGCTCACCTCAACTAGCGGGAAGGAATGAGCAGTTCTTC
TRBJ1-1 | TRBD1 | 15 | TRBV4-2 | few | CASSQPGTENTEAFF | TGTGCCAGCAGCCAACCTGGGACAGAGAACACTGAAGCTTTCTTT
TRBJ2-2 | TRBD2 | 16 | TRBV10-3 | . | CAISAQREWRTGELFF | TGTGCCATCAGTGCCCAGCGGGAGTGGCGCACCGGGGAGCTGTTTTTT
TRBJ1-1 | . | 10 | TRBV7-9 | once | CASSDGLAFF | TGTGCCAGCAGCGATGGGCTAGCTTTCTTT
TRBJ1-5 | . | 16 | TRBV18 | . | CASSPSQLGSNQPQHF | TGTGCCAGCTCGCCCAGCCAGCTAGGATCCAATCAGCCCCAGCATTTT
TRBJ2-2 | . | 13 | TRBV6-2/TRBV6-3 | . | CASSRSGAGELFF | TGTGCCAGCAGTAGGAGTGGAGCCGGGGAGCTGTTTTTT
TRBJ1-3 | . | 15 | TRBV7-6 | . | CASSLDGGEGNTIYF | TGTGCCAGCAGCTTAGATGGGGGCGAAGGAAACACCATATATTTT
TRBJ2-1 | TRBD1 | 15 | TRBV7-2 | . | CASSYGQGVYNEQFF | TGTGCCAGCAGCTACGGACAGGGGGTTTACAATGAGCAGTTCTTC
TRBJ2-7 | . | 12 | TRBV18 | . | CASSPTGYEQYF | TGTGCCAGCTCACCGACGGGCTACGAGCAGTACTTC
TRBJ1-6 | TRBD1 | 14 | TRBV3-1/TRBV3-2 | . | CASNPGQGNSPLHF | TGTGCCAGCAACCCGGGACAGGGTAATTCACCCCTCCACTTT
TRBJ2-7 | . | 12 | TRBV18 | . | CASSPDSRGQYF | TGTGCCAGCTCACCGGACAGTCGAGGGCAGTACTTC
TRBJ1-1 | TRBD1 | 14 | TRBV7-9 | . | CASSSGQGATEAFF | TGTGCCAGCAGCTCCGGACAGGGGGCAACTGAAGCTTTCTTT
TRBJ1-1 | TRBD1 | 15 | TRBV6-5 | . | CASTTGGEANTEAFF | TGTGCCAGCACCACAGGGGGCGAGGCGAACACTGAAGCTTTCTTT
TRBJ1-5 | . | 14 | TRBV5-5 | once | CASSLISGAQPQHF | TGTGCCAGCAGCTTGATATCAGGGGCTCAGCCCCAGCATTTT
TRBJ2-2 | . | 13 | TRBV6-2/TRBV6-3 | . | CASSYNGAGELFF | TGTGCCAGCAGTTACAACGGGGCCGGGGAGCTGTTTTTT
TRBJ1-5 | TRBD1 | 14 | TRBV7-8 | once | CATGTGASNQPQHF | TGTGCCACCGGGACAGGCGCTAGCAATCAGCCCCAGCATTTT
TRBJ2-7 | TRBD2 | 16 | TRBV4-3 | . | CASSQGRGTTSYEQYF | TGCGCCAGCAGCCAGGGGCGAGGGACTACATCCTACGAGCAGTACTTC
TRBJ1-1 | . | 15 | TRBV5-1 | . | CASSLVRGGITEAFF | TGCGCCAGCAGCTTGGTCCGGGGAGGGATCACTGAAGCTTTCTTT
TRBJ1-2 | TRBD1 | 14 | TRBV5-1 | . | CASSREDRAYGYTF | TGCGCCAGCAGCCGTGAGGACAGGGCCTATGGCTACACCTTC
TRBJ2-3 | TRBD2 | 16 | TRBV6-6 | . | CASRGWGTSGTDTQYF | TGTGCCAGCAGGGGGTGGGGGACTAGCGGCACAGATACGCAGTATTTT
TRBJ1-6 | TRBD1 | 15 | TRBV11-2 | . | CASSFGTGVNSPLHF | TGTGCCAGCAGTTTCGGGACAGGGGTGAATTCACCCCTCCACTTT
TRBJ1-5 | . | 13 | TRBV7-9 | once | CASSLGQNQPQHF | TGTGCCAGCAGCTTAGGACAGAACCAGCCCCAGCATTTT
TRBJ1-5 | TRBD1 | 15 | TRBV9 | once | CASSVGSQGPQPQHF | TGTGCCAGCAGCGTAGGTTCACAGGGGCCACAGCCCCAGCATTTT
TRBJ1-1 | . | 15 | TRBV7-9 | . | CASSSPGDPVTEAFF | TGTGCCAGCAGCTCCCCAGGGGACCCGGTGACTGAAGCTTTCTTT
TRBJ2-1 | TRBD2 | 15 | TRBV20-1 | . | CSASPLAGAGNEQFF | TGCAGTGCTAGTCCGCTAGCGGGGGCAGGCAATGAGCAGTTCTTC
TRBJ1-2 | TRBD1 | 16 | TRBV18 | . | CASSPPVGTGGAGYTF | TGTGCCAGCTCACCACCCGTCGGGACAGGGGGCGCTGGCTACACCTTC
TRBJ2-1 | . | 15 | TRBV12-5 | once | CASGWTASSYNEQFF | TGTGCTAGTGGTTGGACAGCGAGCTCCTACAATGAGCAGTTCTTC
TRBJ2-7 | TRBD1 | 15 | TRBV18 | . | CASSPPTGVSYEQYF | TGTGCCAGCTCACCACCGACAGGGGTATCCTACGAGCAGTACTTC
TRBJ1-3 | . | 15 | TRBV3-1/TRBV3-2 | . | CASSSTGSPGNTIYF | TGTGCCAGCAGTAGCACAGGATCTCCTGGAAACACCATATATTTT
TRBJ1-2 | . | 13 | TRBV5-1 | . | CASSADTDYGYTF | TGCGCCAGCAGCGCCGACACGGACTATGGCTACACCTTC
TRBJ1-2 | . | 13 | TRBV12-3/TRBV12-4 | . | CASSFGRVKGYTF | TGTGCCAGCAGTTTTGGCAGGGTGAAAGGCTACACCTTC
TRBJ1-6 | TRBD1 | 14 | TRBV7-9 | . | CASSPRQGPESLHF | TGTGCCAGCAGCCCACGACAGGGTCCTGAATCCCTCCACTTT
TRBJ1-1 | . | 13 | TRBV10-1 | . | CASSSGTGRDAFF | TGCGCCAGCAGTTCCGGGACCGGGAGGGATGCTTTCTTT
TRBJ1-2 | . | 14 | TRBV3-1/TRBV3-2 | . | CASSPLRGGSGYTF | TGTGCCAGCAGCCCACTTCGGGGGGGAAGTGGCTACACCTTC
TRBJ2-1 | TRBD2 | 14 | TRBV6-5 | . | CASSLRDYLNEQFF | TGTGCCAGCAGTCTCCGGGACTACCTCAATGAGCAGTTCTTC
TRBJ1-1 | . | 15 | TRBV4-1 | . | CASSRQQGGSTEAFF | TGCGCCAGCAGCCGTCAACAGGGCGGTAGCACTGAAGCTTTCTTT
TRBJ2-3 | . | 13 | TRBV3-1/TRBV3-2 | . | CASRDGRTDTQYF | TGTGCCAGCCGGGATGGGCGCACAGATACGCAGTATTTT
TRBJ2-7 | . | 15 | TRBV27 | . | CASSPRQDSSYEQYF | TGTGCCAGCAGTCCCAGACAGGATAGCTCCTACGAGCAGTACTTC
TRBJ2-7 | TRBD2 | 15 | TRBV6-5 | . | CASSPGGGFPYEQYF | TGTGCCAGCAGTCCCGGCGGGGGATTCCCCTACGAGCAGTACTTC
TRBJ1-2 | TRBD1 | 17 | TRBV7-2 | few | CASSPGQGQLANYGYTF | TGTGCCAGCAGCCCCGGACAGGGACAGTTAGCTAACTATGGCTACACCTTC
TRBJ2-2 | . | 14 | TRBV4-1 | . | CASSHSENTGELFF | TGCGCCAGCAGCCATAGCGAAAACACCGGGGAGCTGTTTTTT
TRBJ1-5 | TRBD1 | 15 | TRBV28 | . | CASRPGTGGGQPQHF | TGTGCCAGCAGGCCCGGTACAGGGGGCGGTCAGCCCCAGCATTTT
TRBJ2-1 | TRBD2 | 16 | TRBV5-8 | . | CASSFRLAGAYNEQFF | TGTGCCAGCAGCTTCCGACTAGCGGGAGCCTACAATGAGCAGTTCTTC
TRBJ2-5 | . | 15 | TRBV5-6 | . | CASSGGAKSGETQYF | TGTGCCAGCAGCGGCGGGGCGAAAAGTGGAGAGACCCAGTACTTC
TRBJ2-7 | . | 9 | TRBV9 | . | CASTGEQYF | TGTGCCAGCACGGGTGAGCAGTACTTC
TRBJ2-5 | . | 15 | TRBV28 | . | CASSSPGLIQETQYF | TGTGCCAGCAGTTCCCCGGGACTTATACAAGAGACCCAGTACTTC
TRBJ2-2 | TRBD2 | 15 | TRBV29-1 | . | CSAYSGSLGTGELFF | TGCAGCGCCTATAGCGGGTCCTTGGGGACCGGGGAGCTGTTTTTT
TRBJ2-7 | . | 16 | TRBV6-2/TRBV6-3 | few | CASSYSKSGNTYEQYF | TGTGCCAGCAGTTACTCGAAGTCAGGGAACACCTACGAGCAGTACTTC
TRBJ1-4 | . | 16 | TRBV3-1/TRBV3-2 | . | CASSQGGGKGNEKLFF | TGTGCCAGCAGCCAAGGAGGGGGTAAGGGTAATGAAAAACTGTTTTTT